This T cell receptor (beta chain) appears in the sequencing data of a study of T cell responses to AZD1222 COVID-19 vaccine. Study results and caveats: Mostly white British, mostly female donors; authors suggested clonal diversity may be underestimated. Recipients of AZD1222 seropositive at baseline numbered only 5 or 6. Repertoires were sampled only after the peak T cell response.

Using immunoSEQ multiplex PCR, the repertoire was profiled, and TCRdb retains in-frame clones only, with some absent. The sample lists 180,000 or so clones; approximately 90% were seen once. Pooling covered second doses at about 4 or about 12 weeks. For this clone: Its antigen is currently unknown.

This CDR3 contains 14 residues. V was clipped by 0 bases and J by 9 bases, with 14 bases between them. Per germline, CDR1 LGHNA and CDR2 YSLEER. The sequence came from an adult who received the AZD1222 COVID-19 vaccine. The sample in question was peripheral blood, obtained 28 days after the second AZD1222 dose. This chain uses TRBV4-3 with TRBJ2-5; weak D call: TRBD2 (6 bases). The CDR3 DNA follows: TGCGCCAGCAGCCAAGAGGCTAGTTGGGGGGCCCAGTACTTC. Translating it yields CASSQEASWGAQYF.